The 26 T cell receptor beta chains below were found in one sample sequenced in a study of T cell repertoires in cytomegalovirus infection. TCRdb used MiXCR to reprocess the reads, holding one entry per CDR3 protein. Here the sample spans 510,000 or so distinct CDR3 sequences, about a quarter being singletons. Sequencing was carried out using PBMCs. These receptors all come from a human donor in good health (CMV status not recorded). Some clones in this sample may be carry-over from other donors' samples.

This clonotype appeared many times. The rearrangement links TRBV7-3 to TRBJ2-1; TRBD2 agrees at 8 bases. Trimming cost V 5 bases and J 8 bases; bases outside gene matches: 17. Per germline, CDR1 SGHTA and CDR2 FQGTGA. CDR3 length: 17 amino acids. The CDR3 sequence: CASSPGPGLVGLDEQFF. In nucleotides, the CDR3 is TGTGCCAGCAGCCCCGGACCGGGACTAGTTGGTTTGGATGAGCAGTTCTTC.

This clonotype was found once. This chain's CDR3 is CASSYQGLEGPTQYF. The CDR3 DNA sequence: TGTGCCAGCAGTTACCAGGGACTAGAGGGGCCGACCCAGTACTTC. The V call is TRBV6-8, the J call TRBJ2-5; 8 bases agree with TRBD2. With V trimmed by 2 bases and J by 7 bases, 9 bases remained unmatched. Germline CDR1 MNHGY, CDR2 SAAAGT. This CDR3 has 15 residues.

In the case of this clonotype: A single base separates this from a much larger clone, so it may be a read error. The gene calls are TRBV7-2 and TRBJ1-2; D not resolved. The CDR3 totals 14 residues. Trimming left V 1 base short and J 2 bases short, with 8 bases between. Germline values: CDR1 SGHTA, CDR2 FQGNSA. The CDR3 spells CASSLVPGNYGYTF. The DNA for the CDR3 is TGTGCCAGCAGCTTAGTTCCAGGCAACTATGGCTACACCTTC. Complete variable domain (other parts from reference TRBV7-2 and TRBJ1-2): GAGVSQSPSNKVTEKGKDVELRCDPISGHTALYWYRQSLGQGLEFLIYFQGNSAPDKSGLPSDRFSAERTGGSVSTLTIQRTQQEDSAVYLCASSLVPGNYGYTFGSGTRLTVV.

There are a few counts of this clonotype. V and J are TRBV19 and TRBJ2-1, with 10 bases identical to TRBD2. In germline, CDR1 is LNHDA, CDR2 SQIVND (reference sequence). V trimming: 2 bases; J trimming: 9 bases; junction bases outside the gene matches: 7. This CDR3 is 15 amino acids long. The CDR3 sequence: CASSIRGAGGIEQFF. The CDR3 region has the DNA TGTGCCAGTAGTATAAGAGGAGCGGGAGGGATTGAGCAGTTCTTC.

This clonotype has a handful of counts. CDR3 bases: TGTGCCAGCAGCATACTAGCGGGCGGCTTCTACGAGCAGTACGTC. Protein product: CASSILAGGFYEQYV. The rearrangement joins TRBV11-3 to TRBJ2-7; 9 bases map to TRBD2. Germline CDR1 is SGHNT and CDR2 is YENEEA. The CDR3 extends over 15 amino acids. With V trimmed by 5 bases and J by 3 bases, 8 bases remained unmatched.

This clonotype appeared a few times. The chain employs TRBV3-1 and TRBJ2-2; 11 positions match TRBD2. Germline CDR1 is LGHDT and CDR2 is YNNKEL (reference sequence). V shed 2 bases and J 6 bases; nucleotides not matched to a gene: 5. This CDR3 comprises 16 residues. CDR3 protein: CASSQFTSGRPGELFF. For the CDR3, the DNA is TGTGCCAGCAGCCAATTTACTAGCGGGAGACCCGGGGAGCTGTTTTTT.

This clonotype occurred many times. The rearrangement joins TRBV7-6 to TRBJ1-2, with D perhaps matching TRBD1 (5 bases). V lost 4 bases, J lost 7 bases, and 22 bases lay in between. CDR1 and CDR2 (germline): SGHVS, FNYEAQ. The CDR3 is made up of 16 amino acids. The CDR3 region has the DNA TGTGCCAGCAGCTCCTTAGTAGGGGCGGATTACGTTGGCTACACCTTC. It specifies CASSSLVGADYVGYTF.

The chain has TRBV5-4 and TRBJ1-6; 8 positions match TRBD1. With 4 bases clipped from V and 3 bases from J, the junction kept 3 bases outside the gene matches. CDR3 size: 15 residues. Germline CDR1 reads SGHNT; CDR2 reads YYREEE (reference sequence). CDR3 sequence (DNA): TGTGCCAGCAGCCGTGGACAGGGCTATAATTCACCCCTCCACTTT. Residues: CASSRGQGYNSPLHF. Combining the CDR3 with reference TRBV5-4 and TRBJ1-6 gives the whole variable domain ETGVTQSPTHLIKTRGQQVTLRCSSQSGHNTVSWYQQALGQGPQFIFQYYREEENGRGNFPPRFSGLQFPNYSSELNVNALELDDSALYLCASSRGQGYNSPLHFGNGTRLTVT.

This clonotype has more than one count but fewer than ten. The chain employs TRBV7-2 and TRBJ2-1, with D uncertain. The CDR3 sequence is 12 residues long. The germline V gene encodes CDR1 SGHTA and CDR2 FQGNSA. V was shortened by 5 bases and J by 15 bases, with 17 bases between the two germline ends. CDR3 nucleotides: TGTGCCAGCAGCCCGATGGATGGCCGGCGGTTCTTC. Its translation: CASSPMDGRRFF.

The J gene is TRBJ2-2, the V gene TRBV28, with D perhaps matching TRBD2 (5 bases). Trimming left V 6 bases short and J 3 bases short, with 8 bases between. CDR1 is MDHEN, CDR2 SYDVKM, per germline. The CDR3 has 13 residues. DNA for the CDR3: TGTGCCAGCAGGCCAGCGGACACCGGGGAGCTGTTTTTT. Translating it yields CASRPADTGELFF.

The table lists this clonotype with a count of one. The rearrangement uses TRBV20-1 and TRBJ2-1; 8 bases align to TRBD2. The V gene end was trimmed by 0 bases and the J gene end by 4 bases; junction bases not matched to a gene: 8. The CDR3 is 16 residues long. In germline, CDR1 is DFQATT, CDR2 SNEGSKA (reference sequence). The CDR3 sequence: CSARDPTGGGYNEQFF. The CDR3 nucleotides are TGCAGTGCTAGAGATCCAACGGGAGGGGGTTACAATGAGCAGTTCTTC.

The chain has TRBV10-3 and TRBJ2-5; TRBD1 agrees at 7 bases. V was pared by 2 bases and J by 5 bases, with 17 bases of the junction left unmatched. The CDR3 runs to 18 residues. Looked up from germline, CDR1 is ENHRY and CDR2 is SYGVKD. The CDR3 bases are TGTGCCATCAGTGAGCCGACACCTACAGGGGTCAGAGGGGAGACCCAGTACTTC. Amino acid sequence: CAISEPTPTGVRGETQYF.

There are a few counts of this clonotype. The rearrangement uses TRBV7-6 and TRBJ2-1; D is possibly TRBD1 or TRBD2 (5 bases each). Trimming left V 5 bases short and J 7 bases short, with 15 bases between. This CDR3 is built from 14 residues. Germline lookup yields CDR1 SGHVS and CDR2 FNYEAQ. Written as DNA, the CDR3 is TGTGCCAGCAGCCTTTGGGGTGGGGGTAATGAGCAGTTCTTC. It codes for CASSLWGGGNEQFF.

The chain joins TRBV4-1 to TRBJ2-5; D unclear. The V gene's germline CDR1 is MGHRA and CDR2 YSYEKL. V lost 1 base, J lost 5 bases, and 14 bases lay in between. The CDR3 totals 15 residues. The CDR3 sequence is CASSQVGPAGETQYF. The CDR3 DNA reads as TGCGCCAGCAGCCAAGTCGGCCCGGCCGGGGAGACCCAGTACTTC.

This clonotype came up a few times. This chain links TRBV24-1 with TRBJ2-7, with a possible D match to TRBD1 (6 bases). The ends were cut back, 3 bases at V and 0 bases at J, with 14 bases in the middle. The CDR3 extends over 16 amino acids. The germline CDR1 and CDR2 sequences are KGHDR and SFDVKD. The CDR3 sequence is CATSDTGTRSSYEQYF. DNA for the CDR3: TGTGCCACCAGTGATACCGGGACACGGAGCTCCTACGAGCAGTACTTC.

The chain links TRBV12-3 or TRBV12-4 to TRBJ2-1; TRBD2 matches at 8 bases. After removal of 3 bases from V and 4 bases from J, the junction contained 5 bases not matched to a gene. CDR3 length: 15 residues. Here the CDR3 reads CASSLQAGVYNEQFF. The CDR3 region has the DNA TGTGCCAGCAGTTTGCAAGCGGGAGTTTACAATGAGCAGTTCTTC.

The CDR3 sequence: CSEGSSYNEQFF. The CDR3, as DNA: TGCAGTGAAGGGAGCTCCTACAATGAGCAGTTCTTC. The J gene is TRBJ2-1, the V gene TRBV20-1, with D possibly matching TRBD2 (5 bases). In germline, CDR1 is DFQATT, CDR2 SNEGSKA (reference sequence). The CDR3 is 12 residues long. V lost 7 bases to trimming and J lost 0 bases, with 7 bases between them.

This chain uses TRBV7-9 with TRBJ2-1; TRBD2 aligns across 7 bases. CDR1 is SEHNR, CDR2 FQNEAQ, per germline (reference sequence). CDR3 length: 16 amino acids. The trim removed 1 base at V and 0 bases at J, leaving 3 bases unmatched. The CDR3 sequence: CASSLEERDSYNEQFF. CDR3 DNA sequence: TGTGCCAGCAGCTTAGAAGAGCGGGACTCCTACAATGAGCAGTTCTTC.

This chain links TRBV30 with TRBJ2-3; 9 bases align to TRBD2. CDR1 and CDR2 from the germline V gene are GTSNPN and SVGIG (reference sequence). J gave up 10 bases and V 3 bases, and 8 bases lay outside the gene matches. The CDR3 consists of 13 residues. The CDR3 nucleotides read TGTGCCTGGAGACCGACCCTAGCGGGGCCGCAGTATTTT. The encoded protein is CAWRPTLAGPQYF.

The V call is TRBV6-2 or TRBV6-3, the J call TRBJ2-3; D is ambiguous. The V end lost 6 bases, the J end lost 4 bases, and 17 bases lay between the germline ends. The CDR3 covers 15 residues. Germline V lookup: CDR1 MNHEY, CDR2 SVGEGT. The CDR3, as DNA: TGTGCCAGCAGCCTTGGGTTGGGGTTGGCAGATACGCAGTATTTT. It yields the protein CASSLGLGLADTQYF.

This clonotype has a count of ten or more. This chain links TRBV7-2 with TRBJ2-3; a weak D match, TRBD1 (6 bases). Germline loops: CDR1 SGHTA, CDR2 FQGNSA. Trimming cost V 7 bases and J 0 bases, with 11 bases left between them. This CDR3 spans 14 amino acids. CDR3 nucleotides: TGTGCCAGCATCCCAGGACAGAGCACAGATACGCAGTATTTT. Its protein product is CASIPGQSTDTQYF.

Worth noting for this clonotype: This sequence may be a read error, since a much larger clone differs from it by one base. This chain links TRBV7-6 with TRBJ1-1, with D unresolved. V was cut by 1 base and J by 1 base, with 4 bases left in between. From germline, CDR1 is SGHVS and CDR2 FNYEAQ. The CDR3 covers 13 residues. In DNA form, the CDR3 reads TGTGCCAGCAGCTTAGGGAAGAACACTGAAGCTTTCTTT. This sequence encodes CASSLGKNTEAFF.

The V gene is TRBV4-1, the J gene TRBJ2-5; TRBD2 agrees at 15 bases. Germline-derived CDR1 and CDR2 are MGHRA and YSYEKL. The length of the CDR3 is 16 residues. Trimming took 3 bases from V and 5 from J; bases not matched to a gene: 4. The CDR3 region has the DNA TGCGCCAGCAGCCATGGGACTAGCGGGAGGAAGGAGACCCAGTACTTC. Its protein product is CASSHGTSGRKETQYF.

The chain's CDR3 is CASSLSGRIELDNEQFF. CDR3 coding DNA: TGTGCCAGCAGCCTTAGCGGGAGGATTGAGCTGGACAATGAGCAGTTCTTC. The chain uses TRBV7-2 and TRBJ2-1; 10 bases match TRBD2. Trimming cost V 5 bases and J 5 bases; bases outside gene matches: 12. The CDR3 is 17 residues long. The germline CDR1 and CDR2 sequences are SGHTA and FQGNSA.

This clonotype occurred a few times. In DNA form, the CDR3 reads TGTGCCAGCAGCTTACCCTGGGATGGCTACACCTTC. Its translation is CASSLPWDGYTF. The rearrangement uses TRBV11-2 and TRBJ1-2; D not certain. V was clipped by 2 bases and J by 6 bases, with 7 bases between them. Per the germline V gene, CDR1 is SGHAT and CDR2 is FQNNGV. The CDR3 loop spans 12 amino acids.

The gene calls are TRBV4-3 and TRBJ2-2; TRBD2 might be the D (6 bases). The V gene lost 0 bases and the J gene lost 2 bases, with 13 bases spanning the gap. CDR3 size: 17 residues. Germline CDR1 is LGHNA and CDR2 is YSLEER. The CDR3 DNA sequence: TGCGCCAGCAGCCAAGATTATGCCGGGACTAACACCGGGGAGCTGTTTTTT. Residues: CASSQDYAGTNTGELFF.